The 14 T cell receptor beta chains below come from one sample, sequenced in a study of blood T cells in healthy people across ages (dated by TCRdb to between 2014 and 2017). The library was made by 5' RACE. A second PCR of about 6 to 11 cycles was performed with a sample-barcoded 5' primer and a J-beta primer mix. TCRdb redid the processing of the public reads, applying fastp at Q25 and MiXCR, and retained in-frame beta chains. Merged by CDR3 protein, the rows form single entries marked with the most common genes and DNA. This sample gives 1,800,000 or so distinct CDR3 sequences in total; around 42% of them show up just once. The ten largest clonotypes hold 23% of the sample. Sequencing used blood. Receptors were obtained from a human donor in good health.

The chain has TRBV7-9 and TRBJ2-6; the match to TRBD1 covers 7 bases. The CDR3 extends over 19 amino acids. CDR1 and CDR2 (germline): SEHNR, FQNEAQ (reference sequence). With 5 bases clipped from V and 0 bases from J, the junction kept 13 bases outside the gene matches. CDR3 nucleotides: TGTGCCAGCAGCATGCATCCGGGACAGATTAACTCTGGGGCCAACGTCCTGACTTTC. This translates into CASSMHPGQINSGANVLTF.

The chain employs TRBV29-1 and TRBJ2-3; D gene unclear. Germline CDR1 SQVTM, CDR2 ANQGSEA. V was cut by 7 bases and J by 4 bases, with 15 bases left in between. The CDR3 covers 13 residues. The CDR3 sequence is CSAGRPLADTQYF. For the CDR3, the DNA is TGCAGCGCTGGGCGGCCACTCGCAGATACGCAGTATTTT.

This clonotype has a handful of counts. J is TRBJ2-4 and V is TRBV12-3 or TRBV12-4; 8 bases align to TRBD1. The CDR3 contains 16 residues. J was trimmed by 3 bases and V by 3 bases; bases with no gene match: 7. CDR3 DNA sequence: TGTGCCAGCAGTTTCGACAGGGGCTATGACAAAAACATTCAGTACTTC. Translating it yields CASSFDRGYDKNIQYF.

The sample holds a few counts of this clonotype. The rearrangement joins TRBV6-5 to TRBJ2-7, with 7 bases that match TRBD2. Germline V CDR1 and CDR2: MNHEY, SVGAGI. The length of the CDR3 is 16 residues. Losses at the gene ends were 5 bases for V and 0 bases for J; bases not matched to a gene: 10. CDR3 in amino acids: CASSPSAGVSSYEQYF. CDR3 bases: TGTGCCAGCAGTCCCTCGGCGGGGGTGAGCTCCTACGAGCAGTACTTC.

This clonotype was recorded a few times. The V call is TRBV2, the J call TRBJ1-2; the D gene is possibly TRBD1 (6 bases). Germline V gene sequence: CDR1 SNHLY, CDR2 FYNNEI. Trimming removed 4 bases from V and 0 bases from J, with 15 bases in between. The length of the CDR3 is 16 residues. The CDR3 is CASSVPRRGANYGYTF. The CDR3, as DNA: TGTGCCAGCAGTGTCCCCCGCAGGGGAGCTAACTATGGCTACACCTTC.

Only a few counts were recorded for this clonotype. This chain connects TRBV12-3 or TRBV12-4 to TRBJ1-6; D is possibly TRBD1 (5 bases). V lost 7 bases, J lost 8 bases, and 15 bases lay in between. The CDR3 length is 14 residues. In DNA, the CDR3 is TGTGCCAGCACCTCCGGGACGGATTATTCACCCCTCCACTTT. The encoded protein is CASTSGTDYSPLHF.

Worth noting for this clonotype: With a much larger clone just one base away, this may be a read error. The chain is built from TRBV12-3 or TRBV12-4 and TRBJ1-1, with D possibly being TRBD1 (6 bases). The CDR3 is made up of 14 amino acids. V lost 3 bases, J lost 5 bases, and 13 bases lay in between. The CDR3 DNA sequence: TGTGCCAGCAGTTTGTGGCAGGGGCGGACTGAAGCTTTCTTT. Protein sequence: CASSLWQGRTEAFF.

This clonotype has a handful of counts. This chain uses TRBV12-3 or TRBV12-4 with TRBJ1-2; D remains unclear. The CDR3 totals 13 residues. V dropped 3 bases and J dropped 6 bases, with 11 bases sitting between them. The CDR3 loop reads CASSFSGGNGYTF. For the CDR3, the DNA is TGTGCCAGCAGTTTTTCGGGAGGGAATGGCTACACCTTC.

The chain employs TRBV19 and TRBJ2-1; a weak D match, TRBD2 (5 bases). Trimming stripped 6 bases from V and 2 bases from J, with 14 bases between. The CDR3 has 15 amino acids. Per germline, CDR1 LNHDA and CDR2 SQIVND (reference sequence). CDR3 residues: CASRGNPGAYNEQFF. For the CDR3, the DNA is TGTGCCAGTAGGGGTAACCCCGGGGCCTACAATGAGCAGTTCTTC. Full variable domain (remainder filled in from reference TRBV19 and TRBJ2-1): DGGITQSPKYLFRKEGQNVTLSCEQNLNHDAMYWYRQDPGQGLRLIYYSQIVNDFQKGDIAEGYSVSREKKESFPLTVTSAQKNPTAFYLCASRGNPGAYNEQFFGPGTRLTVL.

The rearrangement joins TRBV29-1 to TRBJ2-3, with D unresolved. Trimming cost V 6 bases and J 0 bases, with 13 bases left between them. The germline gives CDR1 SQVTM, CDR2 ANQGSEA. This CDR3 contains 14 residues. The CDR3, as DNA: TGCAGCGTCTCCGGGCGAACTAGCACAGATACGCAGTATTTT. Residues: CSVSGRTSTDTQYF.

The chain joins TRBV7-2 to TRBJ1-2; tentatively, D is TRBD1 (5 bases). The CDR3 is 16 amino acids. Trimming cost V 5 bases and J 8 bases, with 24 bases left between them. Per the germline V gene, CDR1 is SGHTA and CDR2 is FQGNSA. This chain's CDR3 is CASSPAPAGRVSGYTF. In nucleotides, the CDR3 is TGTGCCAGCAGCCCAGCGCCGGCAGGGAGGGTAAGCGGCTACACCTTC. The full variable domain, its missing parts supplied by reference TRBV7-2 and TRBJ1-2, is GAGVSQSPSNKVTEKGKDVELRCDPISGHTALYWYRQSLGQGLEFLIYFQGNSAPDKSGLPSDRFSAERTGGSVSTLTIQRTQQEDSAVYLCASSPAPAGRVSGYTFGSGTRLTVV.

The chain uses TRBV29-1 and TRBJ1-1, with D unclear. Germline V gives CDR1 SQVTM, CDR2 ANQGSEA. The CDR3 is made up of 15 amino acids. V gave up 7 bases and J gave up 0 bases, with 18 bases separating them. CDR3 protein: CSGTPLNGMNTEAFF. Written as DNA, the CDR3 is TGCAGCGGCACACCACTAAATGGCATGAACACTGAAGCTTTCTTT.

This rearrangement joins TRBV24-1 to TRBJ2-1; 8 bases align to TRBD1. This CDR3 region has 15 residues. V dropped 7 bases and J dropped 6; count of bases not matched to a gene: 10. In germline, CDR1 is KGHDR, CDR2 SFDVKD. The DNA of the CDR3 is TGTGCCACCAGCGAAGAGAAACAGGGGGTCAATGAGCAGTTCTTC. This codes for CATSEEKQGVNEQFF.

This clonotype has just a few counts. In DNA, the CDR3 is TGTGCCAGCAGCTATCCAACAGGGCTTCAAGGCTCTGGGGCCAACGTCCTGACTTTC. This sequence encodes CASSYPTGLQGSGANVLTF. This rearrangement joins TRBV7-8 to TRBJ2-6; a weak D match, TRBD1 (6 bases). CDR1 is SGHVS and CDR2 is FQNEAQ in the germline V gene. Deletions cut 4 bases from V and 0 bases from J, with 19 bases between. CDR3 length: 19 amino acids.